This record concerns one T cell receptor (beta chain) sequence. The data derive from a study of control samples from healthy donors and cancer patients. TCRdb's copy holds only in-frame clones and misses some; the assay was immunoSEQ multiplex PCR. The sample holds 100,000 to 150,000 clones, around 87% seen once. Trimming took 4 bases from V and 5 from J, leaving 8 bases between them. There are 13 residues in the CDR3. The receptor comes from a man in his 60s in good health. The chain links TRBV12-3 or TRBV12-4 to TRBJ1-4, with D tentatively TRBD1 (5 bases). Sequencing input: blood. CDR3 bases: TGTGCCAGCAGTTCCCGACAGAATGAAAAACTGTTTTTT. Translating gives CASSSRQNEKLFF.